What follows is one T cell receptor (beta chain) and its context. The antigen remains undetermined. Clones were sequenced by immunoSEQ multiplex PCR, and TCRdb holds only the in-frame ones, with some missing. The repertoire holds around 320,000 clones, with approximately 86% as singletons. Documented treatment: roughly 18 received Ad26.COV2.S at low or high dose, single or two shots; 5 received placebo; per-sample allocation not given. On day 63 after the first injection, vaccine and placebo recipients gave samples. The data were taken from a study of Ad26.COV2.S vaccination and SARS-CoV-2 variants. Study-wide context: Donor was one of the participants in the Ad26.COV2.S arm of the COV1001 trial. Ad26.COV2.S shots went into the muscle once or twice, 56 days apart. Overall study findings and caveats: The study found similar non-spike TCR breadth in vaccine and placebo recipients.

Germline CDR1 reads SQVTM; CDR2 reads ANQGSEA. Trimming removed 6 bases at V and 4 bases at J, with 18 bases between. The CDR3 runs to 14 residues. Material: peripheral blood, obtained in a trial of Ad26.COV2.S vaccine versus placebo. This sequence was found in a person aged 18-60 years who received the Ad26.COV2.S COVID-19 vaccine or a placebo. The V gene is TRBV29-1, the J gene TRBJ1-1, with D maybe TRBD1 (6 bases). The CDR3 spells CSVDRQAGGTEAFF. CDR3 nucleotide sequence: TGCAGCGTAGACCGACAGGCGGGCGGCACTGAAGCTTTCTTT.